This entry describes one TCR beta chain. The data originate from a study of T cell changes during pregnancy in multiple sclerosis. Generated by immunoSEQ multiplex PCR, the TCRdb table keeps only in-frame clones and is missing some. The table shows some 74,000 clones, with roughly 92% occurring only once. CDR3 size: 14 residues. J gave up 7 bases and V 5 bases, and 6 bases lay outside the gene matches. From germline, CDR1 is SNHLY and CDR2 FYNNEI. V and J are TRBV2 and TRBJ1-2; TRBD1 agrees at 11 bases. The origin of this receptor is a female donor in good health, enrolled as a control in a pregnancy study. The sample here was peripheral blood, taken after pregnancy. CDR3 nucleotides: TGTGCCAGCAGTACGGGACAGGGGGGGTCTGGCTACACCTTC. As protein: CASSTGQGGSGYTF.